The T cell receptor (beta chain) under discussion was sequenced for a study of blood T cell repertoires in COVID-19. Study in general: The United States, Italy and Spain supplied acute and convalescent COVID-19 samples.

Germline V gene sequence: CDR1 SGDLS, CDR2 YYNGEE. The CDR3 sequence is 14 residues long. J gave up 5 bases and V 1 base, and 3 bases lay outside the gene matches. As originally analysed: Estimation of nucleated cell counts relied on the amplification of reference gene primers. Here immunoSEQ multiplex PCR was the method, and the copy in TCRdb shows in-frame clones only, minus some. The V and J calls and clone size are taken from that table; D and trimming were inferred from the DNA. The sample shows 110,000 or so clones, around 87% of them seen only once. The sample consisted of peripheral blood. The receptor's source is a human donor in a cohort sampled during active COVID-19. The chain joins TRBV9 to TRBJ2-4, with TRBD2 matching over 7 bases. CDR3 sequence: CASSVSLAENIQYF. The CDR3 DNA follows: TGTGCCAGCAGCGTATCGCTAGCGGAAAACATTCAGTACTTC.